This entry describes one T cell receptor (beta chain). What it binds is not known. This specimen comes from a study of TIL therapy for anti-PD-1-resistant metastatic lung cancer. The wider study: Tumors carried a median roughly 1.5 non-synonymous mutations per megabase. Findings and limits, study-wide: Many TIL product clones were absent from baseline tumor, suggesting clonal contraction.

This was the immunoSEQ v3 assay. Survey-level samples got approximately 2 million read pairs; deep-level samples got roughly 4.5-6.5 million. Some clones are missing from TCRdb's copy, which holds only in-frame ones; the method was immunoSEQ multiplex PCR. The table lists some 13,000 clones, around 69% of them singletons. Time point specified: pre-treatment sample, taken before nivolumab and TIL therapy. Pleural nodules or supraclavicular lymph nodes made up most of the excised metastases sampled. Trimming cost V 0 bases and J 3 bases, with 10 bases left between them. The CDR3 length is 15 residues. Germline CDR1 and CDR2: SGDLS and YYNGEE.

The sample in question was tumor tissue, obtained at baseline. V gene TRBV9 combines with J gene TRBJ2-1; D is possibly TRBD2 (5 bases). This TCR was recovered from a woman aged 25-80 years with non-small cell lung cancer. Here the CDR3 reads CASSVGRADYNEQFF. The CDR3 nucleotides are TGTGCCAGCAGCGTAGGTCGAGCGGACTACAATGAGCAGTTCTTC. The whole variable domain, filled in from reference TRBV9 and TRBJ2-1, reads DSGVTQTPKHLITATGQRVTLRCSPRSGDLSVYWYQQSLDQGLQFLIQYYNGEERAKGNILERFSAQQFPDLHSELNLSSLELGDSALYFCASSVGRADYNEQFFGPGTRLTVL.